The 10 T cell receptor beta chains below were found in one sample sequenced in a study of beta chain features in type 1 diabetes. Isolated RNA was reverse transcribed in full, so expressed TCRB transcripts were sequenced. Libraries were prepared by immunoSEQ multiplex PCR; TCRdb keeps only in-frame clonotypes and omits some of them. The data show some 100,000 clones, about 40% seen once. The sample taken for sequencing was stem cell memory CD4+ T cells from blood. Receptors originate from a woman aged 18-30 years in good health.

V and J are TRBV7-3 and TRBJ2-1, with 9 bases identical to TRBD2. Germline-derived CDR1 and CDR2 are SGHTA and FQGTGA. Losses at the gene ends were 2 bases for V and 8 bases for J; bases not matched to a gene: 7. The CDR3 spans 15 residues. CDR3 protein: CASSLAGGPAYEQFF. The DNA for the CDR3 is TGTGCCAGCAGCTTAGCGGGAGGGCCTGCCTATGAGCAGTTCTTC.

This chain joins TRBV5-1 and TRBJ2-7, with TRBD1 identical over 9 bases. Germline V gene data show CDR1 as SGHRS and CDR2 as YFSETQ. The CDR3 length is 14 residues. Trimming at V came to 5 bases and at J to 5 bases, leaving 8 bases not matched to a gene. In DNA form, the CDR3 reads TGCGCCAGCAGGCGGACAGGGGTTAGCGACGAGCAGTACTTC. This translates into CASRRTGVSDEQYF.

A few counts support this clone. This chain links TRBV7-9 with TRBJ2-3; a possible D gene is TRBD2 (6 bases). Germline V gene sequence: CDR1 SEHNR, CDR2 FQNEAQ (reference sequence). This CDR3 is built from 16 residues. V lost 7 bases and J 4 bases, leaving 21 bases between the germline ends. The CDR3 bases are TGTGCCAGCATACCAGGGTGGGGGGTTATCGCAGATACGCAGTATTTT. Its translation: CASIPGWGVIADTQYF.

For this clone: Other nucleotide sequences from this sample produce the same CDR3. The genes are TRBV6-5 and TRBJ2-7, with TRBD1 identical over 7 bases. The V segment lost 6 bases and the J segment 2 bases; nucleotides outside the gene matches: 4. Germline lookup yields CDR1 MNHEY and CDR2 SVGAGI. This CDR3 region has 13 residues. CDR3: CASRRQGAYEQYF. In DNA form, the CDR3 reads TGTGCCAGCAGAAGACAGGGAGCCTACGAGCAGTACTTC.

The chain recombines TRBV4-1 with TRBJ2-1; TRBD2 matches 13 bases. J gave up 7 bases and V 2 bases, and 8 bases lay outside the gene matches. Germline CDR1 is MGHRA and CDR2 is YSYEKL. The CDR3 length is 17 residues. CDR3 residues: CASSQPGRTSGRNEQFF. The CDR3 DNA reads TGCGCCAGCAGCCAACCCGGGAGGACTAGCGGGAGAAATGAGCAGTTCTTC.

This clone was picked up a small number of times. This chain links TRBV9 with TRBJ2-1, with 9 bases fitting TRBD2. CDR1 and CDR2 (germline): SGDLS, YYNGEE. Losses at the gene ends were 0 bases for V and 9 bases for J; bases not matched to a gene: 10. The CDR3 sequence is 16 residues long. The CDR3 DNA reads as TGTGCCAGCAGCGTAGCGGGCGGGAGGGCCCTGGGTGAGCAGTTCTTC. Amino acids: CASSVAGGRALGEQFF.

The rearrangement uses TRBV7-2 and TRBJ1-2, with TRBD1 identical over 7 bases. The V gene's germline CDR1 is SGHTA and CDR2 FQGNSA. The CDR3 extends over 15 amino acids. V lost 5 bases and J lost 1; bases outside the gene matches: 7. CDR3 protein: CASSQGGQINYGYTF. The CDR3 bases are TGTGCCAGCAGCCAGGGGGGACAGATTAACTATGGCTACACCTTC.

In its sample, this clone was seen a few times. The chain joins TRBV7-9 to TRBJ1-2; D is perhaps TRBD1 (5 bases). This CDR3 has 13 amino acids. Trimming removed 7 bases at V and 4 bases at J, with 13 bases between. Germline V CDR1 and CDR2: SEHNR, FQNEAQ (reference sequence). As DNA, the CDR3 is TGTGCCAGCATGGCAAGGGGCACCTATGGCTACACCTTC. Translating it yields CASMARGTYGYTF.

J is TRBJ1-5 and V is TRBV28; D gene ambiguous. Germline V gives CDR1 MDHEN, CDR2 SYDVKM. The CDR3 length is 14 residues. Trimming pared 6 bases from V and 3 bases from J, leaving 12 bases between. The CDR3 sequence is CASRNEQLNQPQHF. CDR3 in DNA: TGTGCCAGCAGAAATGAACAGCTCAATCAGCCCCAGCATTTT.

The V and J genes are TRBV7-2 and TRBJ2-7; D is perhaps TRBD2 (6 bases). V shed 0 bases and J shed 2 bases, with 8 bases lying between them. Germline CDR1 reads SGHTA; CDR2 reads FQGNSA. There are 14 residues in the CDR3. DNA for the CDR3: TGTGCCAGCAGCTTAGCCCCGGGGGCCTACGAGCAGTACTTC. This encodes CASSLAPGAYEQYF.